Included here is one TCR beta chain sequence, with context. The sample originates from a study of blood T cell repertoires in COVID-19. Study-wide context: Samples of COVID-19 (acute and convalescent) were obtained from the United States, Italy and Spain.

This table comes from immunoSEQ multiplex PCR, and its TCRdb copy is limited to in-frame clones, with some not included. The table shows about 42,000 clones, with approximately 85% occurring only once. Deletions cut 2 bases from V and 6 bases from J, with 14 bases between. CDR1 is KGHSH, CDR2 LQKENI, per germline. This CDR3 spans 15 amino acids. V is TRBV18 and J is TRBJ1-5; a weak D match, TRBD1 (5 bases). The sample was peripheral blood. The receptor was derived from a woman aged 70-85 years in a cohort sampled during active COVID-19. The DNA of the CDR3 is TGTGCCAGCTCACCAGAACAGGTCGGCGGTCAGCCCCAGCATTTT. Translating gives CASSPEQVGGQPQHF. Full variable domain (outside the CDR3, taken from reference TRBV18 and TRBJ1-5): NAGVMQNPRHLVRRRGQEARLRCSPMKGHSHVYWYRQLPEEGLKFMVYLQKENIIDESGMPKERFSAEFPKEGPSILRIQQVVRGDSAAYFCASSPEQVGGQPQHFGDGTRLSIL.